Listed here are 15 T cell receptor beta chains from one sample, sequenced in a study of glioma-infiltrating T cells after dendritic cell vaccination. Sequencing was performed with immunoSEQ multiplex PCR; in TCRdb, only in-frame clones are kept and a portion is missing. The sample holds tens of thousands of clones, 85% to 95% seen once. Sequenced here: blood, sampled before dendritic cell vaccination. These receptors were collected from a human donor with glioblastoma.

The chain joins TRBV6-5 to TRBJ1-2; D unresolved. Germline lookup yields CDR1 MNHEY and CDR2 SVGAGI. CDR3 length: 13 amino acids. Trimming left V 0 bases short and J 6 bases short, with 8 bases between. In DNA form, the CDR3 reads TGTGCCAGCAGTTACTCGACGGGGAATGGCTACACCTTC. It translates to CASSYSTGNGYTF.

This clone has only one observation. V and J are TRBV7-2 and TRBJ1-2, with 7 bases that match TRBD1. Germline loops: CDR1 SGHTA, CDR2 FQGNSA. The length of the CDR3 is 15 residues. Trimming removed 5 bases from V and 2 bases from J; junction bases left unmatched: 8. CDR3 bases: TGTGCCAGCAGCCCCAGGACAGGTGAAAACTATGGCTACACCTTC. It yields the protein CASSPRTGENYGYTF.

The chain combines TRBV25-1 with TRBJ1-2; D gene unclear. Germline V gene sequence: CDR1 MGHDK, CDR2 SYGVNS. The V end was cut by 3 bases, the J end by 2 bases, with 10 bases between. The CDR3 spans 14 residues. The CDR3 here is CASSDWPANYGYTF. The CDR3 region has the DNA TGTGCCAGCAGTGATTGGCCAGCGAACTATGGCTACACCTTC.

The chain couples TRBV5-1 to TRBJ2-5, with TRBD1 identical over 8 bases. This CDR3 has 15 amino acids. Looked up from germline, CDR1 is SGHRS and CDR2 is YFSETQ. Losses at the gene ends were 4 bases for V and 2 bases for J; bases not matched to a gene: 7. The CDR3, as DNA: TGCGCCAGCAGCCCGACAGGGGCCGGTCAAGAGACCCAGTACTTC. The encoded protein is CASSPTGAGQETQYF.

V usage is TRBV5-1 and J usage is TRBJ2-7, with 7 bases fitting TRBD2. The V and J ends lost 7 bases and 6 bases, in that order; junction bases with no gene match: 7. The CDR3 has 12 residues. The V gene's germline CDR1 is SGHRS and CDR2 YFSETQ. DNA of the CDR3: TGCGCCAGCCGAAAAGAGCGGGGCGAGCAGTACTTC. Translation: CASRKERGEQYF.

The rearrangement uses TRBV30 and TRBJ1-3, with 7 positions matching TRBD1. Germline CDR1 reads GTSNPN; CDR2 reads SVGIG (reference sequence). This CDR3 contains 16 residues. V was pared by 3 bases and J by 1 base, with 9 bases of the junction left unmatched. Here the CDR3 reads CAWSVGTVNSGNTIYF. CDR3 nucleotide sequence: TGTGCCTGGAGCGTGGGGACAGTAAATTCTGGAAACACCATATATTTT.

The chain combines TRBV6-6 with TRBJ2-5, with a tentative D call TRBD1 (6 bases). V was cut by 8 bases and J by 1 base, with 11 bases left in between. Germline CDR1 MNHNY, CDR2 SVGAGI (reference sequence). CDR3 length equals 13 residues. The CDR3 DNA sequence: TGTGCCAGCGGGCAGGGGACCCAAGAGACCCAGTACTTC. It is translated as CASGQGTQETQYF.

This clone was picked up one time. The V and J genes are TRBV25-1 and TRBJ2-5; 7 bases align to TRBD2. Germline V lookup: CDR1 MGHDK, CDR2 SYGVNS. This CDR3 is 14 amino acids long. V gave up 8 bases and J gave up 2 bases; unmatched junction bases: 8. CDR3 in amino acids: CASARSSGQETQYF. Written as DNA, the CDR3 is TGTGCCAGCGCCCGGTCTAGCGGTCAAGAGACCCAGTACTTC. The full variable domain, completed using reference TRBV25-1 and TRBJ2-5, is EADIYQTPRYLVIGTGKKITLECSQTMGHDKMYWYQQDPGMELHLIHYSYGVNSTEKGDLSSESTVSRIRTEHFPLTLESARPSHTSQYLCASARSSGQETQYFGPGTRLLVL.

The V and J genes are TRBV19 and TRBJ1-2; 7 nucleotides line up with TRBD1. Looked up from germline, CDR1 is LNHDA and CDR2 is SQIVND (reference sequence). This CDR3 has 14 amino acids. The V gene end was trimmed by 2 bases and the J gene end by 4 bases; junction bases not matched to a gene: 4. The CDR3 loop reads CASSIQDRSYGYTF. The CDR3 bases are TGTGCCAGTAGTATACAGGACAGGAGCTATGGCTACACCTTC. Together with reference TRBV19 and TRBJ1-2, the CDR3 gives the full variable domain: DGGITQSPKYLFRKEGQNVTLSCEQNLNHDAMYWYRQDPGQGLRLIYYSQIVNDFQKGDIAEGYSVSREKKESFPLTVTSAQKNPTAFYLCASSIQDRSYGYTFGSGTRLTVV.

The chain has TRBV7-8 and TRBJ2-5; 7 nucleotides agree with TRBD2. J lost 0 bases, V lost 8 bases, and 15 bases had no gene match. This CDR3 is 17 amino acids long. Germline V gives CDR1 SGHVS, CDR2 FQNEAQ. This CDR3 is CASPPGGTAGYQETQYF. The CDR3 region has the DNA TGTGCCAGCCCCCCAGGCGGAACAGCGGGATACCAAGAGACCCAGTACTTC.

The V gene is TRBV4-1, the J gene TRBJ1-4, with D possibly TRBD1 on 5 matching bases. The CDR3 contains 16 residues. Germline V CDR1 and CDR2: MGHRA, YSYEKL. The V gene lost 0 bases and the J gene lost 8 bases, with 16 bases spanning the gap. The CDR3 DNA reads TGCGCCAGCAGCCAAGATCCCCCGCAGGGAGGAGAAAAACTGTTTTTT. Translated: CASSQDPPQGGEKLFF.

The chain recombines TRBV2 with TRBJ2-2, with D possibly matching TRBD1 (5 bases). Looked up from germline, CDR1 is SNHLY and CDR2 is FYNNEI. The CDR3 consists of 13 residues. The germline V and J ends were trimmed by 6 bases and 5 bases, with 10 bases remaining between them. The CDR3 region is CASRGRETGELFF. The CDR3 region has the DNA TGTGCCAGCAGGGGCAGGGAAACCGGGGAGCTGTTTTTT.

J is TRBJ2-7 and V is TRBV18; unclear D gene. The CDR3 has 13 amino acids. Germline values: CDR1 KGHSH, CDR2 LQKENI. V lost 2 bases and J lost 2, with 7 bases in between. DNA of the CDR3: TGTGCCAGCTCACCAGAGCCTCCCTACGAGCAGTACTTC. Its translation is CASSPEPPYEQYF.

The J gene is TRBJ2-2, the V gene TRBV7-2; TRBD2 might be the D (5 bases). Germline CDR1 SGHTA, CDR2 FQGNSA. The CDR3 length is 12 residues. V was pared by 2 bases and J by 8 bases, with 6 bases between. This chain's CDR3 is CASSLSGGELFF. CDR3 in DNA: TGTGCCAGCAGCTTATCGGGGGGGGAGCTGTTTTTT. Full variable domain (remainder filled in from reference TRBV7-2 and TRBJ2-2): GAGVSQSPSNKVTEKGKDVELRCDPISGHTALYWYRQSLGQGLEFLIYFQGNSAPDKSGLPSDRFSAERTGGSVSTLTIQRTQQEDSAVYLCASSLSGGELFFGEGSRLTVL.

This chain connects TRBV5-4 to TRBJ2-1, with 7 bases identical to TRBD2. Germline V gene sequence: CDR1 SGHNT, CDR2 YYREEE (reference sequence). This CDR3 comprises 16 residues. The J segment lost 0 bases and the V segment lost 0 bases, leaving 3 bases of the junction unmatched. CDR3 in amino acids: CASSLDGGSSYNEQFF. The CDR3 region has the DNA TGTGCCAGCAGCTTGGACGGGGGGAGCTCCTACAATGAGCAGTTCTTC.